A single sample gave rise to the 14 T cell receptor beta chains below, sequenced in a study of CD4 T cell repertoires in COVID-19. These memory T cells were uncultured and sequenced directly after ex vivo isolation. Assay used: immunoSEQ multiplex PCR; TCRdb lists only in-frame clones, some missing. Of 20,000 or so clones detected, roughly 87% appear once; the ten largest clones hold around 0.63%. The starting material was central memory CD4+ T cells from blood, obtained before the COVID-19 pandemic. These TCRs come from a human donor who had COVID-19.

The rearrangement joins TRBV7-3 to TRBJ1-2; a weak D match, TRBD1 (5 bases). The CDR3 runs 15 residues. Germline V gives CDR1 SGHTA, CDR2 FQGTGA. Trimming took 4 bases from V and 5 from J, leaving 17 bases between them. The DNA for the CDR3 is TGTGCCAGCAGCTCAAGCCCTGGGGCTCCGTATGGCTACACCTTC. Protein product: CASSSSPGAPYGYTF.

The chain is built from TRBV23-1 and TRBJ2-1; D uncertain. TRBV23-1 is placed among ORFs of uncertain function. CDR3 length: 8 amino acids. The V gene lost 2 bases and the J gene lost 15 bases, with 2 bases spanning the gap. The CDR3 DNA follows: TGCGCCAGCAGTCAACGGTTCTTC. It codes for CASSQRFF.

In this sample, this clone turned up once. This chain joins TRBV6-1 and TRBJ1-6; 7 bases fit TRBD1. The CDR3 has 15 amino acids. CDR1 is MNHNS and CDR2 is SASEGT in the germline V gene. V gave up 7 bases and J gave up 7 bases; unmatched junction bases: 10. CDR3 nucleotides: TGTGCCAGCAACCCGGAGGGGGCTTACAATTCACCCCTCCACTTT. Protein: CASNPEGAYNSPLHF.

V and J are TRBV28 and TRBJ2-3; no firm D call. The CDR3 contains 14 residues. Germline-derived CDR1 and CDR2 are MDHEN and SYDVKM. V lost 6 bases to trimming and J lost 2 bases, with 12 bases between them. The CDR3 sequence: CASSEEPFTDTQYF. CDR3 nucleotide sequence: TGTGCCAGCAGCGAGGAGCCGTTCACAGATACGCAGTATTTT.

V usage is TRBV19 and J usage is TRBJ2-1; 13 positions match TRBD2. Per the germline V gene, CDR1 is LNHDA and CDR2 is SQIVND (reference sequence). V dropped 1 base and J dropped 9; count of bases not matched to a gene: 3. CDR3 size: 15 residues. The DNA for the CDR3 is TGTGCCAGTAGTATAGGGACTAGCGGGAGTTCTGAGCAGTTCTTC. Its translation: CASSIGTSGSSEQFF.

The CDR3 bases are TGTGCCAGCAGTTTATCCAGGGGCGTAACCTACGAGCAGTACTTC. Translated, it gives CASSLSRGVTYEQYF. The chain links TRBV27 to TRBJ2-7; a possible D gene is TRBD1 (6 bases). Germline V CDR1 and CDR2: MNHEY, SMNVEV (reference sequence). Trimming cost V 0 bases and J 2 bases, with 11 bases left between them. The CDR3 is made up of 15 amino acids.

This clone has just a few counts. This chain connects TRBV11-3 to TRBJ1-4, with TRBD1 identical over 7 bases. CDR1 SGHNT and CDR2 YENEEA come from the germline V gene. The CDR3 contains 13 residues. V shed 9 bases and J 5 bases; nucleotides not matched to a gene: 6. CDR3 sequence reads: CASSAGGNEKLFF. The CDR3 bases are TGTGCCAGTTCCGCAGGGGGAAATGAAAAACTGTTTTTT.

This clone has just a few counts. The rearrangement joins TRBV11-1 to TRBJ2-3, with D perhaps TRBD2 (6 bases). Trimming took 1 base from V and 5 from J, leaving 13 bases between them. This CDR3 is built from 15 residues. Germline CDR1 and CDR2: SGHAT and FQDESV (reference sequence). In DNA form, the CDR3 reads TGTGCCAGCAGCTTAGTGGCGGGGCTGGTAGATACGCAGTATTTT. Its translation is CASSLVAGLVDTQYF.

This sequence joins TRBV10-1 and TRBJ2-1; 10 bases line up with TRBD1. The V gene end was trimmed by 2 bases and the J gene end by 9 bases; junction bases not matched to a gene: 16. Germline assignment: CDR1 WNHNN and CDR2 SYGVQD (reference sequence). This CDR3 has 18 amino acids. CDR3 in amino acids: CASSEAGSRTGGRGEQFF. The CDR3 DNA reads as TGCGCCAGCAGTGAGGCGGGTTCGAGGACAGGGGGAAGGGGTGAGCAGTTCTTC.

The CDR3 here is CSGNGGPREAFF. DNA of the CDR3: TGCAGCGGGAACGGGGGACCTCGCGAAGCTTTCTTT. The gene calls are TRBV29-1 and TRBJ1-1; D perhaps matches TRBD1 (5 bases). The germline V and J ends were trimmed by 7 bases and 8 bases, with 17 bases remaining between them. This CDR3 comprises 12 residues. The germline CDR1 and CDR2 sequences are SQVTM and ANQGSEA. Using reference TRBV29-1 and TRBJ1-1 for the parts outside the CDR3, the full variable domain is SAVISQKPSRDICQRGTSLTIQCQVDSQVTMMFWYRQQPGQSLTLIATANQGSEATYESGFVIDKFPISRPNLTFSTLTVSNMSPEDSSIYLCSGNGGPREAFFGQGTRLTVV.

The CDR3 protein is CASSTPPGRGDYEQYF. The CDR3 bases are TGTGCCAGTAGCACCCCCCCCGGGCGGGGGGACTACGAGCAGTACTTC. The rearrangement uses TRBV19 and TRBJ2-7; 8 bases agree with TRBD2. Germline V lookup: CDR1 LNHDA, CDR2 SQIVND (reference sequence). The CDR3 extends over 16 amino acids. With V trimmed by 6 bases and J by 3 bases, 13 bases remained unmatched.

V gene TRBV28 combines with J gene TRBJ2-2; 7 bases map to TRBD2. V lost 6 bases to trimming and J lost 3 bases; unmatched junction nucleotides: 4. The germline V gene has CDR1 MDHEN and CDR2 SYDVKM. The length of the CDR3 is 14 residues. CDR3 residues: CASRPSGHTGELFF. In nucleotides, the CDR3 is TGTGCCAGCAGGCCTAGCGGACACACCGGGGAGCTGTTTTTT.

The J gene is TRBJ2-7, the V gene TRBV7-9; D is possibly TRBD2 (6 bases). The CDR3 runs 14 residues. Germline V gene lookup returns CDR1 SEHNR and CDR2 FQNEAQ (reference sequence). The V end was cut by 3 bases, the J end by 2 bases, with 11 bases between. The CDR3 DNA reads as TGTGCCAGCAGCTTTATTGGCGGGGCCTACGAGCAGTACTTC. Protein sequence: CASSFIGGAYEQYF.

This rearrangement joins TRBV15 to TRBJ1-5; weak D call: TRBD1 (6 bases). This CDR3 spans 14 amino acids. The V and J ends lost 1 base and 3 bases respectively, with 7 bases between them. Germline V gene lookup returns CDR1 LNHNV and CDR2 YYDKDF (reference sequence). The CDR3 region is CATSRGQVNQPQHF. CDR3 in DNA: TGTGCCACCAGCAGAGGACAGGTCAATCAGCCCCAGCATTTT.